This T cell receptor (beta chain) came from a study of CD8 T cells in ankylosing spondylitis (dated by TCRdb to 2016 to 2017). Study-level background: T cell receptor beta repertoires were profiled in healthy donors and ankylosing spondylitis patients so that disease-linked TCR variants could be found. The full study cohort comprised about 25 ankylosing spondylitis patients and approximately 100 healthy donors. Peripheral blood was sampled, and synovial fluid was also collected from ankylosing spondylitis patients. The paper's findings and limits, for the study overall: Some motif variants were previously reported in synovial fluid and blood of reactive arthritis patients, suggesting common disease-initiation mechanisms. The disease-linked clones had a CD8+ phenotype and were found at relatively low frequencies in peripheral blood. Significant enrichment of the disease-linked clones was reported in matched synovial fluid samples from ankylosing spondylitis patients. A TCR beta motif of about 8 highly homologous amino acid variants appeared characteristic of blood from ankylosing spondylitis patients.

This clonotype has ten or more counts. Its specific antigen is unknown. Base qualities are missing; no much larger clone stands one base away. Reads for this sample came from an Illumina HiSeq 2500. Quantitative 5'-RACE with molecular barcodes was used to prepare TCR beta libraries. The paper's processing steps were these. A new computational method based on a probabilistic model of VDJ rearrangement was used to identify disease-linked TCR variants. Using fastp at Q25 and MiXCR, TCRdb reprocessed the public reads and kept productive beta chains. Here each entry gathers all rows of one CDR3 protein and keeps the most common genes and DNA. TCRdb assigned the V and J calls; the authors' analysis was not used. For this sample the table gives about 340,000 distinct CDR3 sequences, of which 8% were detected only once. Roughly 14% of the sample lies in the top ten. Sequenced input: blood, either unsorted or a sorted T cell fraction (not recorded which). This TCR was recovered from a male donor with ankylosing spondylitis.

The CDR3 is CASSPSAGMNTGELFF. The sequenced DNA: TGTGCCAGTTCCCCATCAGCGGGAATGAACACCGGGGAGCTGTTTTTT. The sequence is built from TRBV28 and TRBJ2-2, with 7 bases aligning to TRBD2. As encoded in the germline V gene, CDR1 is MDHEN while CDR2 is SYDVKM. The CDR3 sequence holds 16 residues, the cysteine and phenylalanine included. Left in the record is the CDR3 DNA by itself, 48 bases read in frame from the first base. Trimming removed 9 bases from V and 1 base from J; the gene matches leave 11 bases unexplained.